This T cell receptor (beta chain) was sequenced for a study of blood T cell repertoires in COVID-19. V was clipped by 4 bases and J by 0 bases, with 12 bases between them. Germline-derived CDR1 and CDR2 are ENHRY and SYGVKD. This CDR3 contains 15 residues. TCRdb keeps only in-frame clones here, not all; method: immunoSEQ multiplex PCR. The sample consists of about 200,000 clones, 70% to 90% of them appearing once. Sequencing input: PBMCs or T cells enriched from blood (not recorded which). The chain carries TRBV10-3 and TRBJ1-1; D is possibly TRBD1 (5 bases). This clonotype was sampled from a woman aged 40 to 49 with acute COVID-19. The CDR3 is CAISASGVVNTEAFF. The DNA of the CDR3 is TGTGCCATCAGTGCCTCGGGGGTGGTGAACACTGAAGCTTTCTTT.